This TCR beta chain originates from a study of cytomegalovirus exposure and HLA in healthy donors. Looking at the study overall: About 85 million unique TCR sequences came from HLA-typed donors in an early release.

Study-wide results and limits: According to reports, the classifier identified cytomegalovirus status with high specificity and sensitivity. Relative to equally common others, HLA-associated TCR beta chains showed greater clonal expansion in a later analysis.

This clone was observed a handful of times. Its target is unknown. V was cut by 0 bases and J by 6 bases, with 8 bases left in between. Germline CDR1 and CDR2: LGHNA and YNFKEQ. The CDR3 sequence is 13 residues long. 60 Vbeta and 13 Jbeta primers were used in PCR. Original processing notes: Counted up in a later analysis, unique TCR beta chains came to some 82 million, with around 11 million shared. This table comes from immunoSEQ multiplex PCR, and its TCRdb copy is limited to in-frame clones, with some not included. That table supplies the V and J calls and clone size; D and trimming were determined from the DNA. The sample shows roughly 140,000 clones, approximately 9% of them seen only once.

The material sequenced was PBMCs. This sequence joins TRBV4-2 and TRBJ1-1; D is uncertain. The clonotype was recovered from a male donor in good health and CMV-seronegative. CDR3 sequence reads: CASSQDNTPEAFF. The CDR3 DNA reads TGTGCCAGCAGCCAAGATAACACGCCTGAAGCTTTCTTT.